This passage covers 15 T cell receptor beta chains from one sample sequenced in a study of cytomegalovirus exposure and HLA in healthy donors. 60 Vbeta and 13 Jbeta primers were used in PCR. The assay was immunoSEQ multiplex PCR, and TCRdb's table has in-frame clones only and misses some. This repertoire includes around 100,000 clones. Sequenced input: PBMCs. All receptors derive from a man younger than 40 in good health and CMV-seronegative.

The V gene is TRBV4-1, the J gene TRBJ1-5; D unclear. The germline V gene has CDR1 MGHRA and CDR2 YSYEKL. The CDR3 length is 15 residues. Trimming took 0 bases from V and 8 from J, leaving 14 bases between them. In DNA, the CDR3 is TGCGCCAGCAGCCAAGATTGGATCCTCGGGGAGCCCCAGCATTTT. It is translated as CASSQDWILGEPQHF.

The rearrangement uses TRBV27 and TRBJ2-1, with 7 bases fitting TRBD2. The ends lost 6 bases at V and 6 bases at J; junction bases unmatched: 14. This CDR3 spans 16 amino acids. The germline V gene has CDR1 MNHEY and CDR2 SMNVEV (reference sequence). CDR3 sequence: CASRSYMGGEPNEQFF. In DNA, the CDR3 is TGTGCCAGCAGGTCCTACATGGGGGGGGAACCCAATGAGCAGTTCTTC.

The V and J genes are TRBV4-1 and TRBJ1-2, with D hard to call. Germline V gene sequence: CDR1 MGHRA, CDR2 YSYEKL. Trimming shortened V by 4 bases and J by 4 bases, and 13 bases separated the two germline ends. The CDR3 consists of 14 residues. CDR3 sequence reads: CASSPADSFYGYTF. The CDR3 nucleotides are TGCGCCAGCAGCCCCGCGGACTCCTTCTATGGCTACACCTTC.

The genes are TRBV28 and TRBJ1-4, with D uncertain. The V end was cut by 4 bases, the J end by 6 bases, with 15 bases between. The CDR3 runs to 15 residues. From germline, CDR1 is MDHEN and CDR2 SYDVKM. The CDR3 loop is CASSYPEGSYEKLFF. The CDR3 coding sequence is TGTGCCAGCAGTTACCCGGAGGGTTCTTATGAAAAACTGTTTTTT. Using reference TRBV28 and TRBJ1-4 for the parts outside the CDR3, the full variable domain is DVKVTQSSRYLVKRTGEKVFLECVQDMDHENMFWYRQDPGLGLRLIYFSYDVKMKEKGDIPEGYSVSREKKERFSLILESASTNQTSMYLCASSYPEGSYEKLFFGSGTQLSVL.

J is TRBJ2-3 and V is TRBV10-3; TRBD2 matches at 11 bases. This CDR3 region has 12 residues. CDR1 is ENHRY and CDR2 is SYGVKD in the germline V gene. V shed 10 bases and J 5 bases; nucleotides not matched to a gene: 2. In DNA form, the CDR3 reads TGTGCCACCGGGACTAGCGGAGATACGCAGTATTTT. Encoded protein: CATGTSGDTQYF.

V and J are TRBV7-2 and TRBJ2-3; D is unresolved. The CDR3 sequence is 16 residues long. Germline CDR1 SGHTA, CDR2 FQGNSA. V shed 1 base and J shed 0 bases, with 11 bases lying between them. CDR3 sequence (DNA): TGTGCCAGCAGCTTAGGAGGCAAACGGAGCACAGATACGCAGTATTTT. Its protein is CASSLGGKRSTDTQYF.

CDR3 in DNA: TGTGCCAGCTTACAGGGGTTGAACACTGAAGCTTTCTTT. Protein: CASLQGLNTEAFF. The chain uses TRBV18 and TRBJ1-1; 7 bases line up with TRBD1. With V trimmed by 7 bases and J by 0 bases, 2 bases remained unmatched. The CDR3 is 13 amino acids. Germline V lookup: CDR1 KGHSH, CDR2 LQKENI.

V and J are TRBV7-9 and TRBJ2-5; tentative D call: TRBD2 (5 bases). Per germline, CDR1 SEHNR and CDR2 FQNEAQ (reference sequence). The CDR3 spans 14 residues. V was shortened by 0 bases and J by 2 bases, with 7 bases between the two germline ends. CDR3 in amino acids: CASSLARGQETQYF. In nucleotides, the CDR3 is TGTGCCAGCAGCTTAGCCCGGGGTCAAGAGACCCAGTACTTC.

The chain combines TRBV5-1 with TRBJ1-1; the D gene is possibly TRBD1 (5 bases). Germline CDR1 SGHRS, CDR2 YFSETQ. The CDR3 has 15 amino acids. Trimming cost V 1 base and J 4 bases, with 14 bases left between them. The CDR3 is CASSLLLLQGTEAFF. For the CDR3, the DNA is TGCGCCAGCAGCTTGCTACTCCTTCAGGGCACTGAAGCTTTCTTT. Supplemented by reference TRBV5-1 and TRBJ1-1, the full variable domain reads KAGVTQTPRYLIKTRGQQVTLSCSPISGHRSVSWYQQTPGQGLQFLFEYFSETQRNKGNFPGRFSGRQFSNSRSEMNVSTLELGDSALYLCASSLLLLQGTEAFFGQGTRLTVV.

This chain connects TRBV29-1 to TRBJ2-7; tentatively, D is TRBD1 (6 bases). The CDR3 is 12 amino acids. V lost 7 bases to trimming and J lost 1 base, with 11 bases between them. CDR1 and CDR2 from the germline V gene are SQVTM and ANQGSEA. In DNA form, the CDR3 reads TGCAGCGGAACCGGGACATCCTACGAGCAGTACTTC. Encoded protein: CSGTGTSYEQYF.

V is TRBV2 and J is TRBJ1-2; 12 bases map to TRBD1. This CDR3 is 13 amino acids long. Trimming removed 9 bases from V and 6 bases from J; junction bases left unmatched: 5. The germline CDR1 and CDR2 sequences are SNHLY and FYNNEI. CDR3 region: CARRDRGQNGYTF. For the CDR3, the DNA is TGTGCCAGGAGGGACAGGGGGCAGAATGGCTACACCTTC.

Details on this clone: The junction and the germline gene differ at one end; a read error may be behind it. V usage is TRBV7-2 and J usage is TRBJ1-2; 8 positions match TRBD1. This CDR3 comprises 15 residues. Germline V lookup: CDR1 SGHTA, CDR2 FQGNSA. The CDR3 coding sequence is TGTGCCAGCAGTTTAGGACAGGGACCTAACTATGGCTACACCTTC. It specifies CASSLGQGPNYGYTF.

The chain joins TRBV7-6 to TRBJ2-7; TRBD2 matches at 11 bases. Germline trimming cut 5 bases from V and 6 bases from J; bases unmatched to any gene: 9. The CDR3 covers 15 residues. Germline CDR1 is SGHVS and CDR2 is FNYEAQ. The CDR3 here is CASSGGLAGESEQYF. The CDR3 DNA is TGTGCCAGCAGCGGTGGACTAGCGGGTGAAAGCGAGCAGTACTTC.

The rearrangement links TRBV7-3 to TRBJ2-3; 7 bases agree with TRBD2. With 0 bases clipped from V and 2 bases from J, the junction kept 5 bases outside the gene matches. This CDR3 region has 16 residues. Germline V gene lookup returns CDR1 SGHTA and CDR2 FQGTGA. CDR3 DNA: TGTGCCAGCAGCTTAACTGGGGGGGGATACACAGATACGCAGTATTTT. It encodes CASSLTGGGYTDTQYF. The full variable domain, with the rest looked up from reference TRBV7-3 and TRBJ2-3, is GAGVSQTPSNKVTEKGKYVELRCDPISGHTALYWYRQSLGQGPEFLIYFQGTGAADDSGLPNDRFFAVRPEGSVSTLKIQRTERGDSAVYLCASSLTGGGYTDTQYFGPGTRLTVL.

This chain uses TRBV19 with TRBJ2-4; 9 positions match TRBD2. This CDR3 is 17 amino acids long. Germline-derived CDR1 and CDR2 are LNHDA and SQIVND (reference sequence). The V segment lost 3 bases and the J segment 7 bases; nucleotides outside the gene matches: 13. This CDR3 reads CASSMGAGGARENIQYF. CDR3 coding DNA: TGTGCCAGTAGTATGGGAGCGGGGGGTGCGAGGGAGAACATTCAGTACTTC. The variable domain in full, with the rest retrieved from reference TRBV19 and TRBJ2-4, is DGGITQSPKYLFRKEGQNVTLSCEQNLNHDAMYWYRQDPGQGLRLIYYSQIVNDFQKGDIAEGYSVSREKKESFPLTVTSAQKNPTAFYLCASSMGAGGARENIQYFGAGTRLSVL.